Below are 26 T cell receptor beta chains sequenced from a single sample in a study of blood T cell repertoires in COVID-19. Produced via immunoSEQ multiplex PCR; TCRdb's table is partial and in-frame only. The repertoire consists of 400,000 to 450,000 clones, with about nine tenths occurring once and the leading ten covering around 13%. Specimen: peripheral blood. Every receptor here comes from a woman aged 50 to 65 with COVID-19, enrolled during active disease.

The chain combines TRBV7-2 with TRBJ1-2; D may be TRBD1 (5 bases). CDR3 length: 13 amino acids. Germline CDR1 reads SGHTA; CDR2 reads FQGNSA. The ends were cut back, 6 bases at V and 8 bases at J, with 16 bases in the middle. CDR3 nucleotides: TGTGCCAGCAGACTCGGGACTGCCCGGGGCTACACCTTC. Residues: CASRLGTARGYTF.

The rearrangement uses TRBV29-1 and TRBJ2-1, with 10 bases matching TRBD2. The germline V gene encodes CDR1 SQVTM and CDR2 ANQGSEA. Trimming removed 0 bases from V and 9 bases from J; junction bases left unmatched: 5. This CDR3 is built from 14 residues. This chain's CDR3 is CSVEDGLAGVEQFF. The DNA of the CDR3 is TGCAGCGTTGAAGATGGTCTAGCGGGGGTTGAGCAGTTCTTC.

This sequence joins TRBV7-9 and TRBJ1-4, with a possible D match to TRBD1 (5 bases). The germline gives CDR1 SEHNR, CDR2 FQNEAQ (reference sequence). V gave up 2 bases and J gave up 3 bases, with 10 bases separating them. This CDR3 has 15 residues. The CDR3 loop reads CASSLTAGSNEKLFF. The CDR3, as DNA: TGTGCCAGCAGCTTAACGGCAGGGTCTAATGAAAAACTGTTTTTT. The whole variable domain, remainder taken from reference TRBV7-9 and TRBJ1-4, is DTGVSQNPRHKITKRGQNVTFRCDPISEHNRLYWYRQTLGQGPEFLTYFQNEAQLEKSRLLSDRFSAERPKGSFSTLEIQRTEQGDSAMYLCASSLTAGSNEKLFFGSGTQLSVL.

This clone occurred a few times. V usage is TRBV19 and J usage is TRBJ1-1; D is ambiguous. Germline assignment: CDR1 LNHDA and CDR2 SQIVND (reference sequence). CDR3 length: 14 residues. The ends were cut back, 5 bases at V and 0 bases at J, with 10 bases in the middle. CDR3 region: CASSQTGLNTEAFF. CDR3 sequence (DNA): TGTGCCAGTAGTCAGACGGGTTTGAACACTGAAGCTTTCTTT.

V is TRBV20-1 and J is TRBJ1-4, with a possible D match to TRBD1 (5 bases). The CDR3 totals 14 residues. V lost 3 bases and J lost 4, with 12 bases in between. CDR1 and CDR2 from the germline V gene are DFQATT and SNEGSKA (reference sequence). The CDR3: CSASPTENNEKLFF. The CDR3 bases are TGCAGTGCTAGTCCGACAGAAAATAATGAAAAACTGTTTTTT.

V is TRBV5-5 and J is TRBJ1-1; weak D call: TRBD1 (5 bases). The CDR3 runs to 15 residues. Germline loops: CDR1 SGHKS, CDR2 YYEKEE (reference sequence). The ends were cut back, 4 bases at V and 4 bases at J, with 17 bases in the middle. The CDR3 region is CASSPRQGGTTEAFF. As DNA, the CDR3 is TGTGCCAGCAGCCCCCGTCAGGGAGGGACCACTGAAGCTTTCTTT.

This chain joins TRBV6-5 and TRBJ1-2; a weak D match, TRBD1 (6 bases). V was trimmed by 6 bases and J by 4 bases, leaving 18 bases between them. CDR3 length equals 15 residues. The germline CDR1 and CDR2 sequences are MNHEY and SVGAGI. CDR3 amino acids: CASRVSGGGFYGYTF. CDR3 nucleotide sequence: TGTGCCAGCAGGGTCTCTGGGGGCGGTTTCTATGGCTACACCTTC.

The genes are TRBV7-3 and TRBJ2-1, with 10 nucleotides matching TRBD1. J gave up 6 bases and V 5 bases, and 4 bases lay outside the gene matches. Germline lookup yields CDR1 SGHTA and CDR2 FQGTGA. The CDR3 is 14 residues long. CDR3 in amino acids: CASSDGTGANEQFF. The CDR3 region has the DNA TGTGCCAGCAGCGACGGGACAGGGGCCAATGAGCAGTTCTTC.

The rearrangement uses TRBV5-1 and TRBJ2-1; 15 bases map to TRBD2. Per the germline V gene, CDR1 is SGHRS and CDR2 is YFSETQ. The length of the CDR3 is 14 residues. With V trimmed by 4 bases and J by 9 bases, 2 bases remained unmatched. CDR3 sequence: CASSRGLAGGEQFF. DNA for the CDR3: TGCGCCAGCAGCCGGGGACTAGCGGGGGGTGAGCAGTTCTTC. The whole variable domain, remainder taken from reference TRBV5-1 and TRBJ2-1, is KAGVTQTPRYLIKTRGQQVTLSCSPISGHRSVSWYQQTPGQGLQFLFEYFSETQRNKGNFPGRFSGRQFSNSRSEMNVSTLELGDSALYLCASSRGLAGGEQFFGPGTRLTVL.

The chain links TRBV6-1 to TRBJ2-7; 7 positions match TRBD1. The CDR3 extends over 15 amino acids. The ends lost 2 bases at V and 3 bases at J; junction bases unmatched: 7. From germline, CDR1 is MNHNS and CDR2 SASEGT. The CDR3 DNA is TGTGCCAGCAGTGAACCTTGGGACAGTAACTACGAGCAGTACTTC. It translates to CASSEPWDSNYEQYF.

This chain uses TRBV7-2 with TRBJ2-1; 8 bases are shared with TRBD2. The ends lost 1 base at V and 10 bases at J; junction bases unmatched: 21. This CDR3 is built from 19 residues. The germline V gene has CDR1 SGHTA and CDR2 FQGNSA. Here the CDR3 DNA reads TGTGCCAGCAGCTTAGTCGCTGGCGGGGGGTTGGGGTCGGTCAAGGAGCAGTTCTTC. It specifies CASSLVAGGGLGSVKEQFF.

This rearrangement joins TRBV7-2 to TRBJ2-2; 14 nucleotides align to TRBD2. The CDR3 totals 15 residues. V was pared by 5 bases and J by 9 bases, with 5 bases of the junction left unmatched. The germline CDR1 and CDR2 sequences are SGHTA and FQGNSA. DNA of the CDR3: TGTGCCAGCAGCCCTCGACTAGCGGGGGGGCGGGAGCTGTTTTTT. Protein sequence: CASSPRLAGGRELFF.

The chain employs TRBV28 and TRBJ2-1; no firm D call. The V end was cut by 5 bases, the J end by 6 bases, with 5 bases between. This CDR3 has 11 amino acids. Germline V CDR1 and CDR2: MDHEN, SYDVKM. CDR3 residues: CASSAVNEQFF. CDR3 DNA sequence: TGTGCCAGCAGTGCGGTCAATGAGCAGTTCTTC.

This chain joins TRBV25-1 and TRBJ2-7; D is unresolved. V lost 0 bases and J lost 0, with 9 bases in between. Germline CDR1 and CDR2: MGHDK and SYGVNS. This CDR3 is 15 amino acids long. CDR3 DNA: TGTGCCAGCAGTGAATACGCACTTAGCTCCTACGAGCAGTACTTC. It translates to CASSEYALSSYEQYF.

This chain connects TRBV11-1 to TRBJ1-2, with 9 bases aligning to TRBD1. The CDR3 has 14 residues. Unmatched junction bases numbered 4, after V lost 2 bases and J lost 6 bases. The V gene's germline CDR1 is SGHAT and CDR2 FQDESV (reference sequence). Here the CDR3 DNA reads TGTGCCAGCAGCTTAAACAGGGGGCGAGATGGCTACACCTTC. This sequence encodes CASSLNRGRDGYTF.

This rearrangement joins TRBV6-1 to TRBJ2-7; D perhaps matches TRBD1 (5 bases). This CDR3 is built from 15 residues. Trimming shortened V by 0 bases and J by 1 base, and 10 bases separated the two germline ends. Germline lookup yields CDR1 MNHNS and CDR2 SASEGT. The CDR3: CASSEAPGPSYEQYF. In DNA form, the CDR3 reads TGTGCCAGCAGTGAAGCGCCAGGGCCTTCCTACGAGCAGTACTTC.

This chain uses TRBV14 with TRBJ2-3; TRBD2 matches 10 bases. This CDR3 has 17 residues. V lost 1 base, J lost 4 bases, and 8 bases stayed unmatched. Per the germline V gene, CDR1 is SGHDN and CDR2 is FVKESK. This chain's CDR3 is CASSQGASGGPSDTQYF. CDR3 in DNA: TGTGCCAGCAGCCAAGGGGCTAGCGGGGGCCCCTCAGATACGCAGTATTTT. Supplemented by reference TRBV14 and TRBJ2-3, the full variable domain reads EAGVTQFPSHSVIEKGQTVTLRCDPISGHDNLYWYRRVMGKEIKFLLHFVKESKQDESGMPNNRFLAERTGGTYSTLKVQPAELEDSGVYFCASSQGASGGPSDTQYFGPGTRLTVL.

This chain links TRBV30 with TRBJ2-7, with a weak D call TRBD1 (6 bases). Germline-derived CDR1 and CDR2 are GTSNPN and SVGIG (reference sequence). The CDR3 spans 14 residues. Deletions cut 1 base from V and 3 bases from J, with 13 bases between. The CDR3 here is CAWSETGGGYEQYF. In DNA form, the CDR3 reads TGTGCCTGGAGTGAGACAGGAGGAGGCTACGAGCAGTACTTC.

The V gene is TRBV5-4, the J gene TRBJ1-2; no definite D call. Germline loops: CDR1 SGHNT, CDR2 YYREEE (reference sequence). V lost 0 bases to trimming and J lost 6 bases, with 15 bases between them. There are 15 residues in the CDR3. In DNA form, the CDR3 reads TGTGCCAGCAGCTTGGAGGGTCGGGCGGGGAATGGCTACACCTTC. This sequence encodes CASSLEGRAGNGYTF.

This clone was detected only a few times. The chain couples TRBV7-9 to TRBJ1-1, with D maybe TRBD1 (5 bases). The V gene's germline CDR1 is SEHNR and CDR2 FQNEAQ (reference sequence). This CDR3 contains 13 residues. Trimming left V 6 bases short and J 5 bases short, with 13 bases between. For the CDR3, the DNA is TGTGCCAGCAGTCAAGGGCGGGGGACTGAAGCTTTCTTT. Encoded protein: CASSQGRGTEAFF.

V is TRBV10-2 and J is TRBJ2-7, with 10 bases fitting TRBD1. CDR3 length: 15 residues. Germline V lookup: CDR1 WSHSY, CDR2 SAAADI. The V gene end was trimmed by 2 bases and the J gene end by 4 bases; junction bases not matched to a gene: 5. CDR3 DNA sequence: TGCGCCAGCAGTGAGGTAGGACAGGGGGTATACGAGCAGTACTTC. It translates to CASSEVGQGVYEQYF.

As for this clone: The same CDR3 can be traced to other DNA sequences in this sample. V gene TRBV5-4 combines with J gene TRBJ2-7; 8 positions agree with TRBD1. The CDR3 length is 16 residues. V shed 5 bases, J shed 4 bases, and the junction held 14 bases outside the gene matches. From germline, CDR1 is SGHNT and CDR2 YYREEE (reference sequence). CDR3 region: CASRPYGQGQIYEQYF. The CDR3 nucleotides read TGTGCCAGCAGGCCTTACGGACAGGGTCAAATTTACGAGCAGTACTTC.

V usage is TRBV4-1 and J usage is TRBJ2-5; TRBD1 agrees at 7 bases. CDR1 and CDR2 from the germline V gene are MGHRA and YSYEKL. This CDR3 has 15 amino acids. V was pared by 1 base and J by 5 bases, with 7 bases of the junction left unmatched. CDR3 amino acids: CASSQGWTGGETQYF. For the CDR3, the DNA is TGCGCCAGCAGCCAAGGGTGGACAGGCGGGGAGACCCAGTACTTC.

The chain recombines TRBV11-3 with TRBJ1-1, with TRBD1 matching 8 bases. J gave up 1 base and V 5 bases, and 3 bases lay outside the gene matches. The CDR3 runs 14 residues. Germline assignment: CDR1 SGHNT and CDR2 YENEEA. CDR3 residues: CASSAGGPNTEAFF. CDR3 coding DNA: TGTGCCAGCAGCGCAGGGGGCCCGAACACTGAAGCTTTCTTT.

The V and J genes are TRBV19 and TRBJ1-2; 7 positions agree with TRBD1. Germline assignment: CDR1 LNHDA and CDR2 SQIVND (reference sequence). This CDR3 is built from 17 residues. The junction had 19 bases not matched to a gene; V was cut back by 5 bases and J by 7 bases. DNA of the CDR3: TGTGCCAGTAGTCCAAGGGGGCCGTTTGACGGGAAGGGTGGCTACACCTTC. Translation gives CASSPRGPFDGKGGYTF.

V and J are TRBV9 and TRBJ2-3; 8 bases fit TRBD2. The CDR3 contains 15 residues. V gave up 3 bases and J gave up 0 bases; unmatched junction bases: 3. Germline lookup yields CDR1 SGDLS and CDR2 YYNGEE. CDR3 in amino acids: CASSGREGSTDTQYF. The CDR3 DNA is TGTGCCAGCAGCGGCCGGGAGGGGAGCACAGATACGCAGTATTTT.